The sequence of this T cell receptor (beta chain) was determined in a study of cytomegalovirus exposure and HLA in healthy donors. Primers included in the PCR were 60 Vbeta and 13 Jbeta primers. Using immunoSEQ multiplex PCR, the repertoire was profiled, and TCRdb retains in-frame clones only, with some absent. Here the sample spans 100,000 to 150,000 clones, 60% to 80% being singletons. The CDR3 sequence is 14 residues long. Trimming took 5 bases from V and 0 from J, leaving 11 bases between them. The germline V gene encodes CDR1 LGHNA and CDR2 YSLEER. Samples came from healthy bone marrow donors. The TCR comes from a woman in her forties or fifties in good health and CMV-seronegative. The sample comprised PBMCs. This chain links TRBV4-3 with TRBJ2-7, with a tentative D call TRBD2 (6 bases). For the CDR3, the DNA is TGCGCCAGCAGCGCTCTAGCGAACTCCTACGAGCAGTACTTC. Translating gives CASSALANSYEQYF.